This T cell receptor (beta chain) was observed in a study of cytomegalovirus exposure and HLA in healthy donors. Regarding the study as a whole: Listed as cytomegalovirus-associated were around 160 TCR beta chains. For most TCR beta V segments, an earlier analysis put the productive rate at about 87% or about 30% of the time.

The PCR contained 60 Vbeta and 13 Jbeta primers. In the original analysis: Later reanalysis found 60 million to 90 million unique TCR beta chains, around 9.9 million of them shared. Profiling relied on immunoSEQ multiplex PCR, and the TCRdb table lists in-frame clones only, not all of them. That table furnishes V, J and clone size, whereas the DNA furnished D and trimming. The listing contains around 150,000 clones. The CDR3 covers 14 residues. V was clipped by 2 bases and J by 2 bases, with 7 bases between them. Germline V gives CDR1 KGHSH, CDR2 LQKENI. Concerning this clone itself: Its antigen is as yet unknown.

This clonotype was obtained from a woman aged 60-75 years in good health and CMV-seronegative. The sample taken for sequencing was PBMCs. J is TRBJ1-5 and V is TRBV18, with D hard to call. CDR3 region: CASSPVPGNQPQHF. The CDR3 bases are TGTGCCAGCTCACCAGTACCAGGCAATCAGCCCCAGCATTTT.